These T cell receptor beta chains were read from a single sample in a study of shared clonotypes between healthy human individuals. Clones were read by immunoSEQ multiplex PCR, and TCRdb kept only the in-frame ones, dropping some. Here the sample spans 300,000 to 400,000 clones, more than 60% being singletons. Material: memory CD4+ T cells sorted from blood. These receptors all come from a young man in good health. The CDR3 runs from the conserved cysteine through the conserved F or W. The order of the fields is D gene, clone size, V gene, J gene, CDR3 DNA, CDR3 protein. The D gene is left open where the match is weak. Rows give clone size only sometimes, using once, few, many, or a class for an expanded clone.

.	once	TRBV5-8	TRBJ1-1	TGTGCCAGCAGCTTGGGACACACATACGAAGCTTTCTTT	CASSLGHTYEAFF
.	.	TRBV2	TRBJ2-1	TGTGCCAGCAGTGGTAGGGGATACAATGAGCAGTTCTTC	CASSGRGYNEQFF
.	.	TRBV5-1	TRBJ2-3	TGCGCCAGCAGCGGGTTAAGGGGAGACACAGATACGCAGTATTTT	CASSGLRGDTDTQYF
.	.	TRBV2	TRBJ2-1	TGTGCCAGCACGGCGCGGCTCTACGGGGATGAGCAGTTCTTC	CASTARLYGDEQFF
.	.	TRBV7-3	TRBJ1-1	TGTGCCAGCAGCTTAAACAGGGAGAACACTGAAGCTTTCTTT	CASSLNRENTEAFF
.	.	TRBV28	TRBJ1-2	TGTGCCAGCAGTTTAGGGGGGTCGGGCGGCTACACCTTC	CASSLGGSGGYTF
.	.	TRBV20-1	TRBJ1-2	TGCAGTGCTTCTGGCTACACCTTC	CSASGYTF
.	once	TRBV9	TRBJ2-7	TGTGCCAGCAGCGTAGACCCGGATACCTACGAGCAGTACTTC	CASSVDPDTYEQYF
TRBD1	.	TRBV6-5	TRBJ1-2	TGTGCCAGCAGTTACTACAGGACAGGGGGCAACTATGGCTACACCTTC	CASSYYRTGGNYGYTF
.	.	TRBV2	TRBJ2-4	TGTGCCAGTTCAGGGTATTCGGACATTCAGTACTTC	CASSGYSDIQYF
.	many	TRBV2	TRBJ1-2	TGTGCCACCGGTCGATCTCCTAACTATGGCTACACCTTC	CATGRSPNYGYTF
.	.	TRBV25-1	TRBJ2-3	TGTGCCAGCAGTGGGCCCGAGTCTCGCACAGATACGCAGTATTTT	CASSGPESRTDTQYF
.	.	TRBV5-1	TRBJ1-2	TGCGCCAGCAGCTTGGGCGGGAAGTCTAACTATGGCTACACCTTC	CASSLGGKSNYGYTF
TRBD1	.	TRBV5-1	TRBJ2-5	TGCGCCAGCTCCCCGACAGGGAGAATACAGGAGACCCAGTACTTC	CASSPTGRIQETQYF
.	once	TRBV2	TRBJ2-2	TGTGCCAGCAGTGAGATCGATAGTACCGGGGAGCTGTTTTTT	CASSEIDSTGELFF